Listed below are T cell receptor beta chains from one sample, sequenced in a study of PD-L1 blockade in urothelial cancer. This table comes from immunoSEQ multiplex PCR, and its TCRdb copy is limited to in-frame clones, with some not included. This sample has just over 35,000 clones; approximately 84% occur once, and the top ten carry over 9.5%. The material sequenced was PBMCs, taken around atezolizumab (anti-PD-L1) treatment. These TCRs come from a man aged 35 to 55 with urothelial cancer. Each CDR3 is given with its conserved first and last residue. D genes are given only for firm matches. Clone size is not always given. Where it is, it says once, few, many or a class for expanded clones.

j_call: TRBJ1-1; v_call: TRBV30; cdr3_length: 11; d_call: TRBD1; clone_size: few; cdr3_aa: CAWTGGPEAFF; cdr3_nt: TGTGCCTGGACAGGGGGACCTGAAGCTTTCTTT
j_call: TRBJ2-6; v_call: TRBV4-3; cdr3_length: 16; d_call: -; clone_size: -; cdr3_aa: CASSQDSSSGANVLTF; cdr3_nt: TGCGCCAGCAGCCAAGACAGTTCCTCTGGGGCCAACGTCCTGACTTTC
j_call: TRBJ1-1; v_call: TRBV7-6; cdr3_length: 16; d_call: -; clone_size: -; cdr3_aa: CASSGQGLAMNTEAFF; cdr3_nt: TGTGCCAGCAGCGGTCAGGGACTGGCTATGAACACTGAAGCTTTCTTT
j_call: TRBJ2-1; v_call: TRBV4-1; cdr3_length: 16; d_call: -; clone_size: -; cdr3_aa: CASSQDGRGGYNEQFF; cdr3_nt: TGCGCCAGCAGCCAAGATGGGAGGGGGGGATACAATGAGCAGTTCTTC
j_call: TRBJ2-3; v_call: TRBV5-6; cdr3_length: 12; d_call: TRBD1; clone_size: -; cdr3_aa: CASSPDRVAQYF; cdr3_nt: TGTGCCAGCAGCCCCGACAGGGTGGCGCAGTATTTT
j_call: TRBJ2-2; v_call: TRBV19; cdr3_length: 17; d_call: TRBD2; clone_size: -; cdr3_aa: CASIPRPGLADTGELFF; cdr3_nt: TGTGCCAGTATTCCTAGACCGGGACTAGCCGACACCGGGGAGCTGTTTTTT
j_call: TRBJ2-5; v_call: TRBV18; cdr3_length: 15; d_call: TRBD1; clone_size: -; cdr3_aa: CASSPRQGEQETQYF; cdr3_nt: TGTGCCAGCTCACCTAGACAGGGGGAACAAGAGACCCAGTACTTC
j_call: TRBJ1-5; v_call: TRBV19; cdr3_length: 21; d_call: TRBD1; clone_size: -; cdr3_aa: CASSIGPLRTGRFYSNQPQHF; cdr3_nt: TGTGCCAGTAGTATAGGACCCCTCCGGACAGGACGATTTTATAGCAATCAGCCCCAGCATTTT
j_call: TRBJ2-7; v_call: TRBV7-2; cdr3_length: 13; d_call: -; clone_size: -; cdr3_aa: CASKQRAGYEQYF; cdr3_nt: TGTGCCAGCAAACAGCGGGCGGGCTACGAGCAGTACTTC
j_call: TRBJ2-3; v_call: TRBV12-2; cdr3_length: 19; d_call: -; clone_size: -; cdr3_aa: CASRLASSRLAGAKDTQYF; cdr3_nt: TGTGCAAGTCGCTTAGCCTCATCGCGACTAGCGGGAGCTAAAGATACGCAGTATTTT